Sequencing of this TCR beta chain was carried out in a study of blood T cell repertoires in COVID-19. Overall study context: Samples came from the United States, Italy and Spain, spanning acute and convalescent COVID-19. Nucleic acid was either cDNA or gDNA, and it came from T cells, B-cell-depleted T cells, or PBMCs.

Study processing details: Estimation of nucleated cell counts was performed using reference gene primer amplification. This table comes from immunoSEQ multiplex PCR, and its TCRdb copy is limited to in-frame clones, with some not included. That table supplies the V and J calls and clone size; D and trimming were determined from the DNA. This table has more than 85,000 clones, approximately 91% appearing once. The CDR3 totals 12 residues. V shed 7 bases and J shed 1 base, with 5 bases lying between them. Sequenced input: peripheral blood. The receptor was derived from a man in his sixties with acute or convalescent COVID-19. The J gene is TRBJ1-3, the V gene TRBV12-3 or TRBV12-4; D is ambiguous. CDR3 sequence (DNA): TGTGCCAGCACCAGATCTGGAAACACCATATATTTT. Its translation: CASTRSGNTIYF.